This is a list of T cell receptor beta chains from one sample in a study of T cell changes during pregnancy in multiple sclerosis. Method: immunoSEQ multiplex PCR; TCRdb's copy keeps in-frame clones and lacks some. Among tens of thousands of clones listed, under 95% were seen once. Material: peripheral blood, obtained in the second trimester of pregnancy. These receptors all stem from a female donor with multiple sclerosis, enrolled in a pregnancy study. CDR3s include the opening cysteine and the closing phenylalanine or tryptophan. The order of the fields is CDR3 protein, CDR3 DNA, D gene, V gene, clone size, J gene. A D gene is named only where the DNA matches it firmly. Rows give clone size only sometimes, using once, few, many, or a class for an expanded clone.

CDR3aa: CASSGTGDSYEQYF; CDR3nt: TGTGCCAGCAGCGGGACAGGTGACTCCTACGAGCAGTACTTC; d_gene: TRBD1; v_gene: TRBV5-4; abundance: -; j_gene: TRBJ2-7
CDR3aa: CASGRGSWADTQYF; CDR3nt: TGTGCTAGTGGCCGAGGGAGTTGGGCAGATACGCAGTATTTT; d_gene: -; v_gene: TRBV12-5; abundance: -; j_gene: TRBJ2-3
CDR3aa: CASSIVPGPDYTF; CDR3nt: TGTGCCAGTAGTATAGTACCAGGGCCAGACTACACCTTC; d_gene: -; v_gene: TRBV19; abundance: -; j_gene: TRBJ1-2
CDR3aa: CASREDRELYNEQFF; CDR3nt: TGTGCCAGCAGAGAGGACAGGGAACTCTACAATGAGCAGTTCTTC; d_gene: TRBD1; v_gene: TRBV6-4; abundance: -; j_gene: TRBJ2-1
CDR3aa: CASSPLAGGTDTQYF; CDR3nt: TGTGCCAGCAGCCCACTAGCGGGGGGCACAGATACGCAGTATTTT; d_gene: TRBD2; v_gene: TRBV6-4; abundance: few; j_gene: TRBJ2-3
CDR3aa: CASSPRGQGTSEAFF; CDR3nt: TGTGCCAGCAGCCCACGGGGACAGGGGACGTCTGAAGCTTTCTTT; d_gene: TRBD1; v_gene: TRBV7-9; abundance: -; j_gene: TRBJ1-1
CDR3aa: CASSPLAGGQETQYF; CDR3nt: TGTGCCAGCAGTCCTCTAGCGGGGGGGCAAGAGACCCAGTACTTC; d_gene: TRBD2; v_gene: TRBV6-6; abundance: -; j_gene: TRBJ2-5
CDR3aa: CASSPSGGLNEQFF; CDR3nt: TGTGCCAGCAGCCCCAGCGGGGGCCTAAATGAGCAGTTCTTC; d_gene: TRBD2; v_gene: TRBV7-9; abundance: once; j_gene: TRBJ2-1
CDR3aa: CASSAWGVSIAKNIQYF; CDR3nt: TGTGCCAGCAGCGCTTGGGGGGTGTCCATCGCCAAAAACATTCAGTACTTC; d_gene: -; v_gene: TRBV13; abundance: once; j_gene: TRBJ2-4
CDR3aa: CASTRASTGAYEQYF; CDR3nt: TGTGCCAGCACCCGAGCTTCGACAGGAGCCTACGAGCAGTACTTC; d_gene: -; v_gene: TRBV7-2; abundance: -; j_gene: TRBJ2-7
CDR3aa: CASISRGTNTEAFF; CDR3nt: TGTGCCAGCATCTCTAGGGGCACGAACACTGAAGCTTTCTTT; d_gene: -; v_gene: TRBV7-2; abundance: -; j_gene: TRBJ1-1
CDR3aa: CASRGELLGGTEAFF; CDR3nt: TGTGCCAGCAGAGGTGAGCTTTTGGGGGGCACTGAAGCTTTCTTT; d_gene: -; v_gene: TRBV5-4; abundance: -; j_gene: TRBJ1-1
CDR3aa: CASIGGIRYNEQFF; CDR3nt: TGCGCCAGCATTGGGGGGATTAGGTATAATGAGCAGTTCTTC; d_gene: -; v_gene: TRBV5-1; abundance: -; j_gene: TRBJ2-1
CDR3aa: CASSIDRGNTIYF; CDR3nt: TGTGCCAGCAGCATCGACAGGGGAAACACCATATATTTT; d_gene: -; v_gene: TRBV7-2; abundance: -; j_gene: TRBJ1-3
CDR3aa: CASSGTNTDTQYF; CDR3nt: TGCGCCAGCAGCGGGACTAACACAGATACGCAGTATTTT; d_gene: TRBD2; v_gene: TRBV5-1; abundance: -; j_gene: TRBJ2-3
CDR3aa: CASSVSPSSGQFF; CDR3nt: TGTGCCAGCAGCGTATCCCCCTCAAGCGGGCAGTTCTTC; d_gene: -; v_gene: TRBV9; abundance: -; j_gene: TRBJ2-1
CDR3aa: CAWSVRRMNTEAFF; CDR3nt: TGTGCCTGGAGTGTACGGCGGATGAACACTGAAGCTTTCTTT; d_gene: -; v_gene: TRBV30; abundance: -; j_gene: TRBJ1-1
CDR3aa: CASSEDVNDFEAFF; CDR3nt: TGTGCCAGTAGTGAGGATGTTAATGACTTTGAAGCTTTCTTT; d_gene: -; v_gene: TRBV19; abundance: once; j_gene: TRBJ1-1
CDR3aa: CATSRSYTNSPLHF; CDR3nt: TGTGCCACCAGCAGATCTTACACGAATTCACCCCTCCACTTT; d_gene: -; v_gene: TRBV15; abundance: -; j_gene: TRBJ1-6
CDR3aa: CASREPPGQGVRETQYF; CDR3nt: TGTGCCAGCAGGGAACCCCCTGGGCAGGGGGTACGAGAGACCCAGTACTTC; d_gene: TRBD1; v_gene: TRBV6-4; abundance: -; j_gene: TRBJ2-5
CDR3aa: CASSRSGENEQFF; CDR3nt: TGTGCCAGCAGCCGTAGCGGGGAGAATGAGCAGTTCTTC; d_gene: TRBD2; v_gene: TRBV7-2; abundance: -; j_gene: TRBJ2-1
CDR3aa: CASSKGQGADTQYF; CDR3nt: TGTGCCAGCAGCAAGGGACAGGGGGCAGATACGCAGTATTTT; d_gene: TRBD1; v_gene: TRBV7-2; abundance: -; j_gene: TRBJ2-3
CDR3aa: CASSLGTSGGARQFF; CDR3nt: TGCGCCAGCAGCTTAGGGACTAGCGGGGGGGCCAGGCAGTTCTTC; d_gene: TRBD2; v_gene: TRBV5-1; abundance: once; j_gene: TRBJ2-1
CDR3aa: CASSLPVLGRRVGTQYF; CDR3nt: TGTGCCAGCAGCTTGCCAGTCCTCGGAAGGCGGGTCGGCACGCAGTATTTT; d_gene: -; v_gene: TRBV5-6; abundance: -; j_gene: TRBJ2-3
CDR3aa: CASSLEPRRETQYF; CDR3nt: TGTGCCAGCAGCTTAGAGCCCCGTCGAGAGACCCAGTACTTC; d_gene: -; v_gene: TRBV5-8; abundance: -; j_gene: TRBJ2-5
CDR3aa: CASSVASGGAGEQFF; CDR3nt: TGTGCCAGCAGCGTAGCTAGCGGGGGGGCCGGTGAGCAGTTCTTC; d_gene: TRBD2; v_gene: TRBV9; abundance: -; j_gene: TRBJ2-1
CDR3aa: CASSDSNEKLFF; CDR3nt: TGTGCCAGCAGTGACAGTAATGAAAAACTGTTTTTT; d_gene: -; v_gene: TRBV6-1; abundance: -; j_gene: TRBJ1-4
CDR3aa: CATSRDTSGGAEQYF; CDR3nt: TGTGCCACCAGCAGAGATACTAGCGGGGGGGCCGAGCAGTACTTC; d_gene: TRBD2; v_gene: TRBV15; abundance: -; j_gene: TRBJ2-7
CDR3aa: CASSDHGGANYGYTF; CDR3nt: TGTGCCAGCAGTGACCACGGGGGAGCTAACTATGGCTACACCTTC; d_gene: -; v_gene: TRBV6-4; abundance: -; j_gene: TRBJ1-2
CDR3aa: CASSSTGAATQYF; CDR3nt: TGTGCCAGCAGCTCCACAGGGGCCGCGACGCAGTACTTC; d_gene: TRBD1; v_gene: TRBV5-4; abundance: -; j_gene: TRBJ2-7
CDR3aa: CSVQVQGTYGYTF; CDR3nt: TGCAGCGTGCAGGTACAGGGGACGTATGGCTACACCTTC; d_gene: TRBD1; v_gene: TRBV29-1; abundance: once; j_gene: TRBJ1-2
CDR3aa: CASSLGGAGGELFF; CDR3nt: TGTGCCAGCAGCTTGGGGGGGGCTGGCGGGGAGCTGTTTTTT; d_gene: -; v_gene: TRBV7-3; abundance: -; j_gene: TRBJ2-2
CDR3aa: CASSLFVLGLNEQFF; CDR3nt: TGTGCCAGCAGTTTATTCGTCCTAGGTTTAAATGAGCAGTTCTTC; d_gene: -; v_gene: TRBV27; abundance: -; j_gene: TRBJ2-1
CDR3aa: CASSPRGLNYGYTF; CDR3nt: TGCGCCAGCAGCCCCAGGGGTTTGAACTATGGCTACACCTTC; d_gene: -; v_gene: TRBV23-1; abundance: -; j_gene: TRBJ1-2
CDR3aa: CASSISLTGDQPQHF; CDR3nt: TGTGCCAGTAGTATCTCCTTGACAGGGGATCAGCCCCAGCATTTT; d_gene: TRBD1; v_gene: TRBV19; abundance: -; j_gene: TRBJ1-5
CDR3aa: CASSPTGGVETQYF; CDR3nt: TGTGCCAGCTCACCAACAGGGGGCGTAGAGACCCAGTACTTC; d_gene: TRBD1; v_gene: TRBV18; abundance: -; j_gene: TRBJ2-5
CDR3aa: CASSTPQTSGVPYNEQFF; CDR3nt: TGTGCCAGCAGCACCCCCCAGACTAGCGGGGTTCCCTACAATGAGCAGTTCTTC; d_gene: TRBD2; v_gene: TRBV9; abundance: -; j_gene: TRBJ2-1
CDR3aa: CACSAGGYNEQFF; CDR3nt: TGTGCCTGTTCCGCCGGGGGCTACAATGAGCAGTTCTTC; d_gene: -; v_gene: TRBV30; abundance: -; j_gene: TRBJ2-1
CDR3aa: CASSFARGTDTQYF; CDR3nt: TGTGCCAGCAGCTTCGCTCGGGGCACAGATACGCAGTATTTT; d_gene: -; v_gene: TRBV7-9; abundance: -; j_gene: TRBJ2-3
CDR3aa: CASSFMGQNTEAFF; CDR3nt: TGTGCCAGCAGTTTCATGGGACAGAACACTGAAGCTTTCTTT; d_gene: -; v_gene: TRBV27; abundance: -; j_gene: TRBJ1-1
CDR3aa: CASSYQGQGGTEAFF; CDR3nt: TGTGCCAGCAGCTACCAGGGACAGGGTGGAACTGAAGCTTTCTTT; d_gene: TRBD1; v_gene: TRBV11-3; abundance: -; j_gene: TRBJ1-1
CDR3aa: CASIRGQGVGEQYF; CDR3nt: TGTGCCAGCATCCGAGGGCAGGGGGTTGGCGAGCAGTACTTC; d_gene: TRBD1; v_gene: TRBV5-6; abundance: once; j_gene: TRBJ2-7